This TCR beta chain was captured by sequencing in a study of T cells after yellow fever vaccination. Study-wide results and limits: A small proportion of clonotypes was detected in both the CD4 and CD8 compartments. In FACS-sorted repertoires, abundant clonotypes from the bulk population could appear as contaminants. Primary-vaccination clones mostly resurfaced post-booster (roughly 97% CD4, roughly 87% CD8).

TCRdb analysed the 5' RACE reads with MiXCR anew, one entry per CDR3 protein. Among over 110,000 distinct CDR3 sequences listed, 7.7% were seen once. This clonotype was counted ten times or more. The target antigen is unknown. Germline V gives CDR1 SEHNR, CDR2 FQNEAQ (reference sequence). The CDR3 loop spans 17 amino acids. V shed 5 bases and J 6 bases; nucleotides not matched to a gene: 11. This chain joins TRBV7-9 and TRBJ2-3; 13 nucleotides match TRBD2. This sequence originates from a man aged 30-40 years who received the YFV17D yellow fever vaccine. This specimen was CD4+ T cells sorted from PBMCs, taken 5 days after the yellow fever booster vaccination. CDR3 coding DNA: TGTGCCAGCAGCGCCTATACTAGCGGGAGGGCAGGCGATACGCAGTATTTT. Protein sequence: CASSAYTSGRAGDTQYF.